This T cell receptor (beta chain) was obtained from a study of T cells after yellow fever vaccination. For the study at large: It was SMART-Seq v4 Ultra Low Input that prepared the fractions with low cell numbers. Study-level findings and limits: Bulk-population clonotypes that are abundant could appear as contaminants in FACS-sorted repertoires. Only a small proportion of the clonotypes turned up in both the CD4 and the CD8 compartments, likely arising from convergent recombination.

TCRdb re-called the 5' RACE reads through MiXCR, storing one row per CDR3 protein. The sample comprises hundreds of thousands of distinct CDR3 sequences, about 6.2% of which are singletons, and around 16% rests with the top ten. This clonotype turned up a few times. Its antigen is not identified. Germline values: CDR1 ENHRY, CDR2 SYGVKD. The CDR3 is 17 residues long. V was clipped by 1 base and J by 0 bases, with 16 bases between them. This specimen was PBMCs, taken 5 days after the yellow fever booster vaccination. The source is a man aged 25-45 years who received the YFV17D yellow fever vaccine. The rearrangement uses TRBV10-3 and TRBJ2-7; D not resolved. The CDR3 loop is CAISEWSGTQTSYEQYF. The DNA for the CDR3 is TGTGCCATCAGTGAGTGGTCCGGAACCCAAACCTCCTACGAGCAGTACTTC.